The 10 T cell receptor beta chains presented below share a single source sample, sequenced in a study of control samples from healthy donors and cancer patients. Profiling relied on immunoSEQ multiplex PCR, and the TCRdb table lists in-frame clones only, not all of them. The table has about 89,000 clones, about 84% seen once. The sample consisted of blood. The receptors were sampled from a woman aged 40 to 50 in good health.

The chain employs TRBV5-1 and TRBJ1-1; D gene ambiguous. V lost 2 bases, J lost 0 bases, and 8 bases lay in between. The CDR3 totals 14 residues. Per the germline V gene, CDR1 is SGHRS and CDR2 is YFSETQ. The CDR3 loop reads CASSFAGLNTEAFF. As DNA, the CDR3 is TGCGCCAGCAGCTTTGCAGGCTTGAACACTGAAGCTTTCTTT.

CDR3 DNA sequence: TGTGCCAGCAGCCAAACCGGGGCCGGGGCGGAAGCTTTCTTT. It translates to CASSQTGAGAEAFF. This chain joins TRBV3-1 (or the pseudogene TRBV3-2) and TRBJ1-1, with a tentative D call TRBD1 (5 bases). This CDR3 has 14 residues. CDR1 is LGHDT and CDR2 is YNNKEL in the germline V gene (reference sequence). Trimming pared 2 bases from V and 8 bases from J, leaving 15 bases between.

The chain is built from TRBV15 and TRBJ2-7, with D uncertain. The CDR3 totals 14 residues. CDR1 is LNHNV and CDR2 is YYDKDF in the germline V gene (reference sequence). V gave up 0 bases and J gave up 2 bases, with 8 bases separating them. The CDR3 sequence is CATSREGGPYEQYF. In DNA form, the CDR3 reads TGTGCCACCAGCAGAGAGGGCGGACCCTACGAGCAGTACTTC.

The chain is built from TRBV14 and TRBJ1-5; TRBD1 matches at 7 bases. The V segment lost 1 base and the J segment 9 bases; nucleotides outside the gene matches: 3. The CDR3 has 13 amino acids. The germline gives CDR1 SGHDN, CDR2 FVKESK. CDR3 bases: TGTGCCAGCAGCCAAGTGACAGGGAGGCCCCAGCATTTT. Translated, it gives CASSQVTGRPQHF.

The chain recombines TRBV14 with TRBJ1-6; D is ambiguous. The CDR3 loop spans 15 amino acids. Trimming took off 0 bases at V and 10 bases at J, with 13 bases between the two ends. CDR1 and CDR2 from the germline V gene are SGHDN and FVKESK. The CDR3 DNA reads TGTGCCAGCAGCCAAGAAACGCTTGGCGGATCACCCCTCCACTTT. Translating gives CASSQETLGGSPLHF.

This sequence joins TRBV27 and TRBJ2-6; 8 positions agree with TRBD1. Trimming removed 5 bases from V and 2 bases from J; junction bases left unmatched: 5. CDR1 and CDR2 from the germline V gene are MNHEY and SMNVEV (reference sequence). This CDR3 is built from 16 residues. CDR3 region: CASSALQGAGANVLTF. The CDR3 bases are TGTGCCAGCAGTGCGCTACAGGGGGCTGGGGCCAACGTCCTGACTTTC.

The V call is TRBV30, the J call TRBJ1-4; the D is unclear. Germline lookup yields CDR1 GTSNPN and CDR2 SVGIG (reference sequence). Trimming removed 2 bases from V and 8 bases from J, with 15 bases in between. CDR3 length: 14 residues. CDR3 sequence: CAWSSWTGEEKLFF. In DNA form, the CDR3 reads TGTGCCTGGAGTTCCTGGACCGGGGAGGAAAAACTGTTTTTT.

In the case of this clone: Other DNA sequences in the same sample also yield this CDR3. The chain carries TRBV14 and TRBJ2-3; D uncertain. The germline CDR1 and CDR2 sequences are SGHDN and FVKESK. V lost 3 bases, J lost 6 bases, and 4 bases lay in between. The length of the CDR3 is 11 residues. The CDR3 sequence is CASSHTDTQYF. The DNA for the CDR3 is TGTGCCAGCAGCCACACGGATACGCAGTATTTT.

V usage is TRBV6-2 or TRBV6-3 and J usage is TRBJ2-1; 8 bases align to TRBD1. V was pared by 5 bases and J by 7 bases, with 7 bases of the junction left unmatched. This CDR3 region has 14 residues. Per the germline V gene, CDR1 is MNHEY and CDR2 is SVGEGT. CDR3 amino acids: CASSTQTGVNEQFF. The CDR3, as DNA: TGTGCCAGCAGTACGCAGACAGGGGTGAATGAGCAGTTCTTC.

This clone occurred a few times. This chain links TRBV2 with TRBJ2-6; no clear D. The CDR3 has 18 residues. Deletions cut 2 bases from V and 0 bases from J, with 14 bases between. Germline lookup yields CDR1 SNHLY and CDR2 FYNNEI. CDR3 sequence (DNA): TGTGCCAGCAGTGAAAGGGCAGGTCCTAGCTCTGGGGCCAACGTCCTGACTTTC. Residues: CASSERAGPSSGANVLTF.